The 32 T cell receptor beta chains below come from one sample, sequenced in a study of cytomegalovirus exposure and HLA in healthy donors. PCR was performed using 60 Vbeta and 13 Jbeta primers. Only in-frame clones appear in the TCRdb table, and some are missing; sequencing was by immunoSEQ multiplex PCR. Here the sample spans 50,000 to 65,000 clones, 70% to 75% being singletons. Input material: PBMCs. The receptor source for this set is a woman under 40 in good health and CMV-seronegative.

CDR3 bases: TGTGCCACCAGCAGAGATCTTCGGACAGGACGCGCCACAACCTACAATGAGCAGTTCTTC. Its translation is CATSRDLRTGRATTYNEQFF. V gene TRBV15 combines with J gene TRBJ2-1; 7 nucleotides line up with TRBD1. Germline CDR1 and CDR2: LNHNV and YYDKDF (reference sequence). J was trimmed by 2 bases and V by 0 bases; bases with no gene match: 16. This CDR3 spans 20 amino acids.

This chain links TRBV5-1 with TRBJ2-1; TRBD1 matches at 8 bases. J was trimmed by 7 bases and V by 7 bases; bases with no gene match: 25. CDR1 SGHRS and CDR2 YFSETQ come from the germline V gene. The CDR3 totals 19 residues. CDR3 amino acids: CASLPSPGQGGGAFNEQFF. The CDR3 bases are TGCGCCAGCCTACCTTCTCCCGGACAGGGAGGAGGGGCCTTTAATGAGCAGTTCTTC.

V and J are TRBV12-5 and TRBJ1-5; possibly TRBD1 for D (6 bases). This CDR3 spans 14 amino acids. Trimming left V 5 bases short and J 4 bases short, with 12 bases between. In germline, CDR1 is LGHNT, CDR2 FRNRAP. The CDR3 DNA sequence: TGTGCTAGTGGTCCCGGGACATCTAATCAGCCCCAGCATTTT. This sequence encodes CASGPGTSNQPQHF.

The rearrangement uses TRBV7-2 and TRBJ2-5, with 8 bases identical to TRBD1. The length of the CDR3 is 14 residues. V gave up 5 bases and J gave up 5 bases; unmatched junction bases: 7. Germline V gene sequence: CDR1 SGHTA, CDR2 FQGNSA. CDR3 sequence reads: CASSGTGPWETQYF. Written as DNA, the CDR3 is TGTGCCAGCAGCGGGACAGGTCCATGGGAGACCCAGTACTTC.

The gene calls are TRBV9 and TRBJ2-5, with 12 nucleotides matching TRBD2. Germline CDR1 SGDLS, CDR2 YYNGEE. The length of the CDR3 is 16 residues. The V and J ends lost 0 bases and 5 bases, in that order; junction bases with no gene match: 5. The CDR3 DNA reads as TGTGCCAGCAGCGTAGTCCCTAGCGGGAGGGTCGAGACCCAGTACTTC. It is translated as CASSVVPSGRVETQYF.

CDR3 in amino acids: CASSGLTGVNIQYF. The CDR3 DNA sequence: TGTGCCAGCAGCGGACTGACAGGAGTGAACATTCAGTACTTC. The rearrangement links TRBV9 to TRBJ2-4, with a tentative D call TRBD1 (6 bases). Trimming stripped 3 bases from V and 7 bases from J, with 14 bases between. CDR3 length: 14 residues. CDR1 is SGDLS, CDR2 YYNGEE, per germline.

The genes are TRBV2 and TRBJ2-7; D is perhaps TRBD2 (6 bases). Trimming left V 4 bases short and J 2 bases short, with 12 bases between. The CDR3 is 14 residues long. Germline CDR1 SNHLY, CDR2 FYNNEI. The CDR3 bases are TGTGCCAGCAGTGGTCCGGGACTTACCTACGAGCAGTACGTC. Translating it yields CASSGPGLTYEQYV.

This rearrangement joins TRBV11-2 to TRBJ2-7, with TRBD1 as a possible D gene (5 bases). Trimming stripped 4 bases from V and 1 base from J, with 11 bases between. The CDR3 sequence is 14 residues long. Germline lookup yields CDR1 SGHAT and CDR2 FQNNGV. CDR3 DNA sequence: TGTGCCAGCAGCTCTAGACAGAGGTCCTACGAGCAGTACTTC. As protein: CASSSRQRSYEQYF.

The chain employs TRBV7-6 and TRBJ2-1; no firm D call. The CDR3 runs to 13 residues. V lost 5 bases and J 9 bases, leaving 14 bases between the germline ends. Germline assignment: CDR1 SGHVS and CDR2 FNYEAQ. This CDR3 reads CASSASTFSEQFF. CDR3 DNA: TGTGCCAGCAGCGCATCAACCTTTAGTGAGCAGTTCTTC.

The table lists this clone with a few counts. The chain is built from TRBV30 and TRBJ1-3; the D is unclear. V lost 0 bases and J lost 0, with 6 bases in between. The V gene's germline CDR1 is GTSNPN and CDR2 SVGIG (reference sequence). This CDR3 contains 14 residues. CDR3 loop: CAWSVVISGNTIYF. The CDR3 DNA reads TGTGCCTGGAGTGTTGTAATCTCTGGAAACACCATATATTTT.

In this sample, this clone turned up once. V usage is TRBV16 and J usage is TRBJ1-1; D is perhaps TRBD1 (5 bases). CDR1 and CDR2 (germline): KGHSY, FQNENV. The V and J ends lost 11 bases and 3 bases respectively, with 16 bases between them. The CDR3 extends over 13 amino acids. The CDR3 sequence: CAPGSGGDTEAFF. The CDR3 bases are TGTGCCCCCGGGTCGGGGGGAGACACTGAAGCTTTCTTT.

The chain joins TRBV1 to TRBJ2-1; TRBD1 is taken as the D call from the table, unchecked against the DNA. TRBV1 is termed a pseudogene. The CDR3 contains 18 residues. CDR3 nucleotide sequence: TGCACCAGCAGCCAAGCCCACAGGAAGGCGAAATTCCACAATGAGCAGTTCTTC. Amino acids: CTSSQAHRKAKFHNEQFF.

This clone came up once. The chain recombines TRBV6-5 with TRBJ1-1, with 7 positions matching TRBD1. The CDR3 consists of 12 residues. The germline CDR1 and CDR2 sequences are MNHEY and SVGAGI. The V and J ends lost 5 bases and 9 bases, in that order; junction bases with no gene match: 6. CDR3 amino acids: CASSTGTEKAFF. In nucleotides, the CDR3 is TGTGCCAGCAGTACCGGGACAGAAAAAGCTTTCTTT.

There are a few counts of this clone. The genes are TRBV5-1 and TRBJ2-1; D gene ambiguous. Trimming took 0 bases from V and 7 from J, leaving 11 bases between them. The CDR3 totals 14 residues. Germline CDR1 SGHRS, CDR2 YFSETQ. CDR3 DNA sequence: TGCGCCAGCAGCTTGGGCAGATCGCTGAATGAGCAGTTCTTC. Translating it yields CASSLGRSLNEQFF.

This chain links TRBV6-1 with TRBJ2-7, with 9 bases identical to TRBD2. Germline trimming cut 5 bases from V and 3 bases from J; bases unmatched to any gene: 5. The germline CDR1 and CDR2 sequences are MNHNS and SASEGT. The CDR3 is 14 residues long. For the CDR3, the DNA is TGTGCCAGCAGTCCCCGCGGGGGGGGCTACGAGCAGTACGTC. The encoded protein is CASSPRGGGYEQYV.

This clone has more than one count but fewer than ten. V is TRBV4-3 and J is TRBJ1-2; unclear D gene. The V end was cut by 0 bases, the J end by 4 bases, with 15 bases between. Germline loops: CDR1 LGHNA, CDR2 YSLEER. This CDR3 region has 16 residues. The CDR3 loop reads CASSQDYERILYGYTF. CDR3 bases: TGCGCCAGCAGCCAAGATTATGAGAGGATACTCTATGGCTACACCTTC.

The gene calls are TRBV12-5 and TRBJ1-2, with 7 bases aligning to TRBD1. This CDR3 is 15 amino acids long. The germline gives CDR1 LGHNT, CDR2 FRNRAP. V dropped 5 bases and J dropped 0; count of bases not matched to a gene: 6. The CDR3 DNA follows: TGTGCTAGTGGTCCCGACAGGGCCTCTAACTATGGCTACACCTTC. Protein: CASGPDRASNYGYTF.

The V and J genes are TRBV5-5 and TRBJ1-1; 8 nucleotides agree with TRBD1. In germline, CDR1 is SGHKS, CDR2 YYEKEE (reference sequence). J was trimmed by 5 bases and V by 0 bases; bases with no gene match: 0. The CDR3 has 13 residues. The CDR3 protein is CASSLGTGTEAFF. The CDR3, as DNA: TGTGCCAGCAGCTTGGGGACAGGGACTGAAGCTTTCTTT.

This clone was detected only once. This rearrangement joins TRBV19 to TRBJ2-7; TRBD2 matches 8 bases. Unmatched junction bases numbered 4, after V lost 6 bases and J lost 0 bases. Germline V gene data show CDR1 as LNHDA and CDR2 as SQIVND (reference sequence). The CDR3 length is 14 residues. For the CDR3, the DNA is TGTGCCAGTAGGCCCAGCGGGAGCTCCTACGAGCAGTACGTC. Residues: CASRPSGSSYEQYV.

This chain uses TRBV5-1 with TRBJ1-6; no clear D gene. Germline CDR1 reads SGHRS; CDR2 reads YFSETQ. The V and J ends lost 1 base and 8 bases respectively, with 4 bases between them. This CDR3 has 12 amino acids. The CDR3 region has the DNA TGCGCCAGCAGCTTGCGTGATTCACCCCTCCACTTT. Translation gives CASSLRDSPLHF.

This clone was counted between two and nine times. The chain employs TRBV23-1 and TRBJ1-2; 7 bases fit TRBD1. TRBV23-1 is an open reading frame whose function is uncertain. The ends lost 6 bases at V and 6 bases at J; junction bases unmatched: 10. The CDR3 sequence is 14 residues long. CDR3 residues: CASRLDRVGDGYTF. In nucleotides, the CDR3 is TGCGCCAGCAGACTAGACAGGGTAGGGGATGGCTACACCTTC.

A remark on this clone: Other DNA sequences in the sample encode the same CDR3. The gene calls are TRBV27 and TRBJ1-1; tentative D call: TRBD1 (5 bases). The CDR3 is 14 residues long. The germline gives CDR1 MNHEY, CDR2 SMNVEV (reference sequence). Trimming shortened V by 4 bases and J by 5 bases, and 14 bases separated the two germline ends. The CDR3 region has the DNA TGTGCCAGCAGTTCCGGGGGTGGGAGGACTGAAGCTTTCTTT. Its translation: CASSSGGGRTEAFF.

This chain links TRBV5-6 with TRBJ1-1, with no clear D. This CDR3 spans 12 amino acids. V lost 3 bases to trimming and J lost 6 bases, with 9 bases between them. CDR1 is SGHDT and CDR2 is YYEEEE in the germline V gene. The CDR3 loop is CASSSTEPEAFF. CDR3 nucleotides: TGTGCCAGCAGCTCCACAGAGCCTGAAGCTTTCTTT.

This clone was seen more than once but under ten times. The chain is built from TRBV9 and TRBJ2-3; 9 bases are shared with TRBD2. The CDR3 length is 16 residues. Germline V gene lookup returns CDR1 SGDLS and CDR2 YYNGEE. The J segment lost 0 bases and the V segment lost 4 bases, leaving 6 bases of the junction unmatched. The CDR3 nucleotides are TGTGCCAGCAGCACGACTAGCGGAACTAGCACAGATACGCAGTATTTT. Its protein product is CASSTTSGTSTDTQYF. Together with reference TRBV9 and TRBJ2-3, the CDR3 gives the full variable domain: DSGVTQTPKHLITATGQRVTLRCSPRSGDLSVYWYQQSLDQGLQFLIQYYNGEERAKGNILERFSAQQFPDLHSELNLSSLELGDSALYFCASSTTSGTSTDTQYFGPGTRLTVL.

V and J are TRBV10-3 and TRBJ2-7; the match to TRBD2 covers 15 bases. With 7 bases clipped from V and 3 bases from J, the junction kept 7 bases outside the gene matches. This CDR3 has 16 residues. Germline V CDR1 and CDR2: ENHRY, SYGVKD. In DNA form, the CDR3 reads TGTGCCATCAACCTCGGGACTAGCGGGAGGTACTACGAGCAGTACGTC. It specifies CAINLGTSGRYYEQYV.

This rearrangement joins TRBV11-2 to TRBJ2-3; 8 bases are shared with TRBD2. Germline V gene lookup returns CDR1 SGHAT and CDR2 FQNNGV. J gave up 2 bases and V 1 base, and 11 bases lay outside the gene matches. The CDR3 loop spans 18 amino acids. DNA of the CDR3: TGTGCCAGCAGCTTAGTCGGGGGGGTGGGCGCCCTCACAGATACGCAGTATTTT. It codes for CASSLVGGVGALTDTQYF.

In its sample, this clone was seen a few times. The chain joins TRBV7-6 to TRBJ1-5, with TRBD1 as a possible D gene (5 bases). Per the germline V gene, CDR1 is SGHVS and CDR2 is FNYEAQ. Deletions cut 1 base from V and 3 bases from J, with 10 bases between. The CDR3 has 15 residues. CDR3 sequence: CASSLGGTLNQPQHF. The CDR3 bases are TGTGCCAGCAGCTTAGGTGGGACTCTCAATCAGCCCCAGCATTTT.

The J gene is TRBJ1-2, the V gene TRBV6-5, with D maybe TRBD1 (5 bases). The germline CDR1 and CDR2 sequences are MNHEY and SVGAGI. V was pared by 2 bases and J by 2 bases, with 9 bases between. There are 14 residues in the CDR3. The DNA of the CDR3 is TGTGCCAGCAGTTACGGAGGGGCCAACTATGGCTACACCTTC. Translation: CASSYGGANYGYTF.

This clone was seen a few times. J is TRBJ2-7 and V is TRBV5-8; tentatively, D is TRBD2 (6 bases). The germline V gene has CDR1 SGHTS and CDR2 YDEGEE. Trimming cost V 3 bases and J 2 bases, with 15 bases left between them. The CDR3 is 15 residues long. CDR3 region: CASSSGGAVPYEQYV. CDR3 DNA sequence: TGTGCCAGCAGCTCTGGAGGGGCTGTCCCCTACGAGCAGTACGTC.

The chain couples TRBV27 to TRBJ2-4, with D possibly matching TRBD2 (6 bases). Trimming stripped 10 bases from V and 1 base from J, with 20 bases between. Germline values: CDR1 MNHEY, CDR2 SMNVEV (reference sequence). The CDR3 extends over 16 amino acids. For the CDR3, the DNA is TGTGCCACCAGCTCGGCCTCCAGCGGGGCCAAAAACATTCAGTACTTC. Its protein is CATSSASSGAKNIQYF.

The gene calls are TRBV6-5 and TRBJ1-4; the match to TRBD1 covers 8 bases. This CDR3 is built from 13 residues. The trim removed 6 bases at V and 8 bases at J, leaving 5 bases unmatched. Germline V CDR1 and CDR2: MNHEY, SVGAGI. In nucleotides, the CDR3 is TGTGCCAGCAGGAGACAGGGGTACGAAAAACTGTTTTTT. This gives the protein CASRRQGYEKLFF.

V is TRBV5-8 and J is TRBJ2-5, with D tentatively TRBD2 (6 bases). The CDR3 is made up of 14 amino acids. The germline V gene has CDR1 SGHTS and CDR2 YDEGEE. Trimming cost V 0 bases and J 10 bases, with 16 bases left between them. The CDR3 region is CASSLGVARRGQYF. CDR3 in DNA: TGTGCCAGCAGCTTGGGAGTGGCAAGGCGGGGCCAGTACTTC.